The T cell receptor beta chain described here comes from a study of blood T cell repertoires in COVID-19. In the authors' workflow: Using reference gene primer amplification, nucleated cell counts were estimated. Profiling relied on immunoSEQ multiplex PCR, and the TCRdb table lists in-frame clones only, not all of them. The V and J calls and clone size were taken over from that table, and D and trimming were inferred from the DNA. Seen here are around 220,000 clones, around 87% observed once, and the top ten hold about 15%. Germline trimming cut 3 bases from V and 0 bases from J; bases unmatched to any gene: 6. Per the germline V gene, CDR1 is SGDLS and CDR2 is YYNGEE. The length of the CDR3 is 16 residues. The age range of participants was about 18 to 95 years, with residence in about two dozen US areas. Researchers sorted participants into cohorts using their self-reported clinical history.

Sequencing used PBMCs or T cells enriched from blood (not recorded which). The J gene is TRBJ1-3, the V gene TRBV9, with 7 bases identical to TRBD1. The sequence was collected from a man between 25 and 39 years old who had been exposed to COVID-19. CDR3: CASSAMTGSSGNTIYF. CDR3 DNA: TGTGCCAGCAGCGCAATGACAGGGAGCTCTGGAAACACCATATATTTT.